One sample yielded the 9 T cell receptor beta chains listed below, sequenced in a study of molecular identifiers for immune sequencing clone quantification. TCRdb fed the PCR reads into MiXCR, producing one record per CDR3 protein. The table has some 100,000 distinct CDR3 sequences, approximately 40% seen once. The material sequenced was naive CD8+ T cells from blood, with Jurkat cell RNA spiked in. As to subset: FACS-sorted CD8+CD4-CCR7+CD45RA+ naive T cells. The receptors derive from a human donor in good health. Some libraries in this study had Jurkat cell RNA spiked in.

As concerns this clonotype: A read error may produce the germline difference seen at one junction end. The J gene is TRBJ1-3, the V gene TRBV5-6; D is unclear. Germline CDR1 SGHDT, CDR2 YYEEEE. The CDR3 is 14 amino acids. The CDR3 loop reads CASSPPNSGNSINF. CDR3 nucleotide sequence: TGTGCCAGCAGCCCCCCCAACTCTGGAAACTCCATAAATTTT.

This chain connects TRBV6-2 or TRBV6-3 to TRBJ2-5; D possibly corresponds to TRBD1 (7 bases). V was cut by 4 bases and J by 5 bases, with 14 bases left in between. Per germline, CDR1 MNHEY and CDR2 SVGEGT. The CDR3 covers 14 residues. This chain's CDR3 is CASSWASGGETQYF. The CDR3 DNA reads TGTGCCAGCAGTTGGGCTTCAGGGGGGGAGACCCAGTACTTC.

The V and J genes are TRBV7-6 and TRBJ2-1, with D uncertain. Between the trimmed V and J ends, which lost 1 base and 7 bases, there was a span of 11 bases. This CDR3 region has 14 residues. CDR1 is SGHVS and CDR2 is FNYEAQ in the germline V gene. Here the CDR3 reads CASSLGLRGNEQFF. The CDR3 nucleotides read TGTGCCAGCAGCTTAGGGCTGCGTGGTAATGAGCAGTTCTTC.

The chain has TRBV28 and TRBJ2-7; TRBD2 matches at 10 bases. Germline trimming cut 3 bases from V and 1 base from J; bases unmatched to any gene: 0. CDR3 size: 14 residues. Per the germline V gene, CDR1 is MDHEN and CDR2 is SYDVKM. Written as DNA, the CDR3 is TGTGCCAGCAGTTTGGGACTAGCGTCCTACGAGCAGTACTTC. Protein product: CASSLGLASYEQYF.

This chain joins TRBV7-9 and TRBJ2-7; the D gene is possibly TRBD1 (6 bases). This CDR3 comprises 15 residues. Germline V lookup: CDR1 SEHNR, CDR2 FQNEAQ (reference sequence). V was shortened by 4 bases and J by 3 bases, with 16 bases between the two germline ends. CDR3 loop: CASSWTGTQYYEQYF. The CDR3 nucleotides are TGTGCCAGCAGCTGGACCGGGACACAATACTACGAGCAGTACTTC. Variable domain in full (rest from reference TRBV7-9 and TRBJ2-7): DTGVSQNPRHKITKRGQNVTFRCDPISEHNRLYWYRQTLGQGPEFLTYFQNEAQLEKSRLLSDRFSAERPKGSFSTLEIQRTEQGDSAMYLCASSWTGTQYYEQYFGPGTRLTVT.

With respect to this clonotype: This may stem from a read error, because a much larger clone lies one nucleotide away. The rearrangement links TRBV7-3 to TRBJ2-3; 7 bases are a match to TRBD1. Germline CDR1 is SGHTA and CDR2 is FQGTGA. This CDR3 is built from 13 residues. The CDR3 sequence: CASSFGTANTLYF. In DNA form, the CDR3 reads TGTGCCAGCAGCTTCGGGACAGCTAATACGCTGTATTTT. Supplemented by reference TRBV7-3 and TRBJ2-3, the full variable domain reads GAGVSQTPSNKVTEKGKYVELRCDPISGHTALYWYRQSLGQGPEFLIYFQGTGAADDSGLPNDRFFAVRPEGSVSTLKIQRTERGDSAVYLCASSFGTANTLYFGPGTRLTVL.

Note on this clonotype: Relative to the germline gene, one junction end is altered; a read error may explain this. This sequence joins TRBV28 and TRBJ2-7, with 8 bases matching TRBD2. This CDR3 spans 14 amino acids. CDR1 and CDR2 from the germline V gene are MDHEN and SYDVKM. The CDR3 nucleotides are TGTGCCAGCAGCCTCTTAGCGGGATCCTACGAGCGGTACTTC. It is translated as CASSLLAGSYERYF.

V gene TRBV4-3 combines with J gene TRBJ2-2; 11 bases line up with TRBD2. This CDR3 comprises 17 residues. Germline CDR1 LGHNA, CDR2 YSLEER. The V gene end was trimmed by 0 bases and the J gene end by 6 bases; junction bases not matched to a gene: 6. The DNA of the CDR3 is TGCGCCAGCAGCCAAGACTCTAGCGGGAGGTTCGCCGGGGAGCTGTTTTTT. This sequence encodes CASSQDSSGRFAGELFF.

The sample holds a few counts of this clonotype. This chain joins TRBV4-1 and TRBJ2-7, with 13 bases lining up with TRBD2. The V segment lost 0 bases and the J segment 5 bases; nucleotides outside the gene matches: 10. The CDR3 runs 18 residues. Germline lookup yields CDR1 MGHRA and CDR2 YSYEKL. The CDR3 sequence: CASSQDPPGLAGVHEQYF. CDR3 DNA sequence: TGCGCCAGCAGCCAAGACCCTCCAGGACTAGCGGGAGTACACGAGCAGTACTTC.